This T cell receptor beta chain was captured in a study of cytomegalovirus exposure and HLA in healthy donors. General study points: In an earlier analysis, about 87% or about 30%: the productive usage of most TCR beta V segments. According to a later analysis, most TCR beta chains associated with CMV appeared HLA-restricted.

This clone is a singleton in its sample. What it binds is unknown. Germline assignment: CDR1 SNHLY and CDR2 FYNNEI. The CDR3 consists of 15 residues. The V and J ends lost 2 bases and 3 bases respectively, with 11 bases between them. PCR primers comprised 60 Vbeta and 13 Jbeta primers. The repertoire was sequenced with immunoSEQ multiplex PCR; TCRdb's copy has only in-frame clones and lacks some. The sample consists of around 210,000 clones, over 75% of them appearing once. The chain carries TRBV2 and TRBJ2-4, with TRBD1 as a possible D gene (6 bases). Source material: PBMCs. The sequence derives from a boy between 5 and 17 years old in good health and CMV-seronegative. In nucleotides, the CDR3 is TGTGCCAGCAGTGAACGGACAGTAGGCAAAAACATTCAGTACTTC. As protein: CASSERTVGKNIQYF.